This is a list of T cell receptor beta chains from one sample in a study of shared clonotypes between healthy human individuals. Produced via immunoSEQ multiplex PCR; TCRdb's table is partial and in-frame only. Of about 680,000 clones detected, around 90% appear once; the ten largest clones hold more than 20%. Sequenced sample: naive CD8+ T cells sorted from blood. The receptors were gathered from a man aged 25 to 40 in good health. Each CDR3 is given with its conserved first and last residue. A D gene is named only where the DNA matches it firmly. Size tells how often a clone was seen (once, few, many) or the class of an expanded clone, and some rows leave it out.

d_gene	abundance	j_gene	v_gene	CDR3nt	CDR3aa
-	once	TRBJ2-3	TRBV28	TGTGCCAGCAGCTTAGGACTCTGGGTTGCGGCCGGAGAAACAGATACGCAGTATTTT	CASSLGLWVAAGETDTQYF
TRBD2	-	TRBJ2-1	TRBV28	TGTGCCAGCACGCCTGGCCCGACTAGCGGGAGTGGGAGTGAGCAGTTCTTC	CASTPGPTSGSGSEQFF
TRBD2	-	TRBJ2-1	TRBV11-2	TGTGCCAGCGGGAGTGGGACTAGCGAAAATAATGGCTACAATGAGCAGTTCTTC	CASGSGTSENNGYNEQFF
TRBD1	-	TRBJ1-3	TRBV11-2	TGTGCCAGCAGCTTAGTCCTGGACAGGACTGGAAACACCATATATTTT	CASSLVLDRTGNTIYF
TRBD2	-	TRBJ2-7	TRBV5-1	TGCGCCAGCAGCTTGGGACTAGCGGGGACCTACGAGCAGTACTTC	CASSLGLAGTYEQYF
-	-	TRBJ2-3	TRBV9	TGTGCCAGCAGCGCAGACAGTAGCACAGATACGCAGTATTTT	CASSADSSTDTQYF
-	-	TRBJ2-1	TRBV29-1	TGCAGCGTACGGGTTTACAATGAGCAGTTCTTC	CSVRVYNEQFF
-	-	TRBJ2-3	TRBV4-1	TGCGCCAGCAGCCCCCCAGATCAGTATGAGCAGTATTTT	CASSPPDQYEQYF
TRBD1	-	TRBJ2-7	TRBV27	TGTGCCAGCAGTTTACTGGGGACAGGGTACGAGCAGTACTTC	CASSLLGTGYEQYF
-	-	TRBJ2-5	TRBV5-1	TGCGCCAGCAGCTGGATTGGGGGCGGCGACCGAGGGAAGACCCAGTACTTC	CASSWIGGGDRGKTQYF
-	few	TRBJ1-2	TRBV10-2	TGCGCCAGCAGTTCAAGTCCCCCGGGGGGCTATGGCTACACCTTC	CASSSSPPGGYGYTF
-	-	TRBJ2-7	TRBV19	TGTGCCAGTAGTCCGGGAGTCGCGTACGAGCAGTACTTC	CASSPGVAYEQYF
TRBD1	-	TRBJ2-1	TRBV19	TGTGCCAGTAGTCCCTCAGGGGGCCCCTACAATGAGCAGTTCTTC	CASSPSGGPYNEQFF
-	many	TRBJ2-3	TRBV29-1	TGCAGCGTTGACTCTTTCGGGGCGGGGGCGCCGGCAGATACGCAGTATTTT	CSVDSFGAGAPADTQYF
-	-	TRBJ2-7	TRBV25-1	TGTGCCAGCAGGGGGGCCGGCGAGCAGTACTTC	CASRGAGEQYF
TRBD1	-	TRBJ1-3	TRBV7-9	TGTGCCAGCAGCTCAGACAGGGAGGGTCGAGGAAACACCATATATTTT	CASSSDREGRGNTIYF
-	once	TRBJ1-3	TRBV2	TGTGCCAGCATCCCGCGCGACAGAATCGGAAACACCATATATTTT	CASIPRDRIGNTIYF
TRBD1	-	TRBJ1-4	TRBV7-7	TGTGCTAGCAGCAGAGGACAGGGGTTGGAAAAACTGTTTTTT	CASSRGQGLEKLFF
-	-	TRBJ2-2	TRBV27	TGTGCCAGCAGTTCCACCGGGGAGCTGTTTTTT	CASSSTGELFF
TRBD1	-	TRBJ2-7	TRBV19	TGTGCCAGTAGTCTCAGACAGGGGAACGAGCAGTACTTC	CASSLRQGNEQYF
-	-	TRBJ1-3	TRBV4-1	TGCGCCAGCAGCCAAGGCAGGTTCTCTGGAAACACCATATATTTT	CASSQGRFSGNTIYF
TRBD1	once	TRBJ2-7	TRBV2	TGTGCCAGCACAGGGGGCTTCCACGAGCAGTACTTC	CASTGGFHEQYF
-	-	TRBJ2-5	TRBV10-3	TGTGCCATCAGTGAGTCTTCTGGGGACCCTCTAGGGGAAGAGACCCAGTACTTC	CAISESSGDPLGEETQYF
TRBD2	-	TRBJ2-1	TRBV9	TGTGCCAGCAGCGCTGATCTAGCGGGAGGGCCCAATGAGCAGTTCTTC	CASSADLAGGPNEQFF
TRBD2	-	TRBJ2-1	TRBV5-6	TGTGCCAGCAGCCCAACTAGCGGGAGCCCCAATGAGCAGTTCTTC	CASSPTSGSPNEQFF
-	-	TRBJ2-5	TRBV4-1	TGCGCCAGCAGCCAAGCCGACCAAGAGACCCAGTACTTC	CASSQADQETQYF
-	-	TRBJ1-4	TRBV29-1	TGCAGCGTCGCGGGGGGGGAGATTAATGAAAAACTGTTTTTT	CSVAGGEINEKLFF
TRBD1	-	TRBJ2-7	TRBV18	TGTGCCAGCTCACCACTGGGACAGACCCGAGCTCAGGACGAGCAGTACTTC	CASSPLGQTRAQDEQYF
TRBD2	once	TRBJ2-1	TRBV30	TGTGCCTGGATGGACGTAGCGGGGTTTTACAATGAGCAGTTCTTC	CAWMDVAGFYNEQFF
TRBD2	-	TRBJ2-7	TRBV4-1	TGCGCCAGCAAACCAGCGGGAGTTATAAACGAGCAGTACTTC	CASKPAGVINEQYF
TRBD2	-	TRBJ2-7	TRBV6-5	TGTGCCAGCAGTTACTCGGAGACTAGCGCGCCCTACGAGCAGTACTTC	CASSYSETSAPYEQYF
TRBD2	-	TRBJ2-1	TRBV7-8	TGTGCCAGCAGCCGACGAGCGGGAGCCTCCTACAATGAGCAGTTCTTC	CASSRRAGASYNEQFF
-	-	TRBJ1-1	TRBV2	TGTGCCAGCAGACCAACCCTTAACCTTCGGGCTCGAGCTTTCTTT	CASRPTLNLRARAFF
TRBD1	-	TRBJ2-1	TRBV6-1	TGTGCCAGCAGTGAAGATGGAGGGACAGGGGCAGGAAATGAGCAGTTCTTC	CASSEDGGTGAGNEQFF
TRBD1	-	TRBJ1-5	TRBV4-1	TGCGCCAGCAGCCATCGAACAGGGGGTAATCAGCCCCAGCATTTT	CASSHRTGGNQPQHF
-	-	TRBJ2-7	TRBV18	TGTGCCAGCTCACCACCGGTGATTAGGCGGGTCTCCTACGAGCAGTACTTC	CASSPPVIRRVSYEQYF
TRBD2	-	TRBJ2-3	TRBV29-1	TGCAGCGCGAGACTAGCGGGAATGACAGATACGCAGTATTTT	CSARLAGMTDTQYF
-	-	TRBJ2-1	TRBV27	TGTGCCAGCAAGGGGGTGGGTAATGAGCAGTTCTTC	CASKGVGNEQFF
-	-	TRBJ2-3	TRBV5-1	TGCGCCAGTAAAGATGCGGACGGCGGGGCAGATACGCAGTATTTT	CASKDADGGADTQYF
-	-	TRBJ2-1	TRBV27	TGTGCCAGCAGTTTATCTCTGACTAGATCAAATGAGCAGTTCTTC	CASSLSLTRSNEQFF
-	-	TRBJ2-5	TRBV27	TGTGCCAGCAAGCCGGGCCACGTCCAAGAGACCCAGTACTTC	CASKPGHVQETQYF
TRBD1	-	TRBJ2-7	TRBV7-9	TGTGCCAGCAGCTTAGCGCAGTTCGAGACAGGGACCTCCTACGAGCAGTACTTC	CASSLAQFETGTSYEQYF
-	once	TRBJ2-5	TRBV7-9	TGTGCCAGCAGCTTACCCAAGACCTATCACGAGTCCCAGTACTTC	CASSLPKTYHESQYF
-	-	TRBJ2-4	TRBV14	TGTGCCAGCAGCAAGTCTGACGGAGTGATGCAAAACATTCAGTACTTC	CASSKSDGVMQNIQYF
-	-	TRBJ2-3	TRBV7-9	TGTGCCAGCAGCTTTATCGTTACAGATACGCAGTATTTT	CASSFIVTDTQYF
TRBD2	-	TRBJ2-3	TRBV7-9	TGTGCCAGCAGCTTAGTGATTAGAGAGACTAGCGGGAAGGGAGATACGCAGTATTTT	CASSLVIRETSGKGDTQYF
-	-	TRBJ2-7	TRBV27	TGTGCCAGCAGTTACCGGCCGTATTACGAGCAGTACTTC	CASSYRPYYEQYF
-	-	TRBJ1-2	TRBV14	TGTGCCAGCAGCCAAGGAAGGGTTGGGGGCTACACCTTC	CASSQGRVGGYTF
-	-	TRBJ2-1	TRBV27	TGTGCCAGCAGAAGTAGCTCGTTAGGGGCAAGTCTCAATGAGCAGTTCTTC	CASRSSSLGASLNEQFF
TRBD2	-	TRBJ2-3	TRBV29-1	TGCAGCGTTGAACCGACCTTCCTAGCGGGAGGGCGGGCAGATACGCAGTATTTT	CSVEPTFLAGGRADTQYF
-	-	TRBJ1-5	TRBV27	TGTGCCAGCAGTTGGCAGGGTGCCCAGCCCCAGCATTTT	CASSWQGAQPQHF
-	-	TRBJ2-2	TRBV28	TGTGCCAGCTCAAACCAGTGGGGGGACACCGGGGAGCTGTTTTTT	CASSNQWGDTGELFF
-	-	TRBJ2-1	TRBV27	TGTGCCAGCAGCGCCGAGAGCTCCTACAATGAGCAGTTCTTC	CASSAESSYNEQFF